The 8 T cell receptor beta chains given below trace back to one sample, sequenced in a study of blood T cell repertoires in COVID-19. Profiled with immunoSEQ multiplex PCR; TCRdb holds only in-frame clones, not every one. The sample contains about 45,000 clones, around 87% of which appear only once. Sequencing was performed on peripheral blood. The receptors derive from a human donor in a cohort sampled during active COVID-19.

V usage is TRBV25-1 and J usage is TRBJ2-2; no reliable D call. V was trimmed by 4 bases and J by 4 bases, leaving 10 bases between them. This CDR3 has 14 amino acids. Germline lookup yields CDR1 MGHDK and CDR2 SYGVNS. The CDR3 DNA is TGTGCCAGCAGTGCCCCCGTCCGCACCGGGGAGCTGTTTTTT. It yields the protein CASSAPVRTGELFF.

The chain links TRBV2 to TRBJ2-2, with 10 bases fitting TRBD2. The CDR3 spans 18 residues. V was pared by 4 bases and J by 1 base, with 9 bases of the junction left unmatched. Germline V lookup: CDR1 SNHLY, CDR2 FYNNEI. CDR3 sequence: CASSGLSGLALNTGELFF. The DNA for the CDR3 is TGTGCCAGCAGTGGCCTATCGGGACTAGCGTTGAACACCGGGGAGCTGTTTTTT.

CDR3 residues: CASSLFGDREQFF. As DNA, the CDR3 is TGTGCCAGCAGTTTATTCGGGGACAGAGAGCAGTTCTTC. V usage is TRBV27 and J usage is TRBJ2-1; 7 bases are shared with TRBD1. CDR1 MNHEY and CDR2 SMNVEV come from the germline V gene (reference sequence). The CDR3 is 13 residues long. V lost 1 base, J lost 10 bases, and 4 bases stayed unmatched.

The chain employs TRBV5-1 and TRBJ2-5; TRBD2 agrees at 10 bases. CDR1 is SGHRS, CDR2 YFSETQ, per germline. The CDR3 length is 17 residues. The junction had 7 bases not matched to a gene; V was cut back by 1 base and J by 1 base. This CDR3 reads CASSLFASGSSQETQYF. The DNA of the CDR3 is TGCGCCAGCAGCTTGTTTGCTAGCGGGAGTAGCCAAGAGACCCAGTACTTC.

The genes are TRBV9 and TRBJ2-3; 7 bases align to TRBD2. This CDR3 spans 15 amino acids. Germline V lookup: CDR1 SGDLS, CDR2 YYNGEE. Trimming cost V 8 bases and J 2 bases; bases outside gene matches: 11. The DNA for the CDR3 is TGTGCCAGGAGACTAGCTTTGCGGGACACAGATACGCAGTATTTT. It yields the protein CARRLALRDTDTQYF.

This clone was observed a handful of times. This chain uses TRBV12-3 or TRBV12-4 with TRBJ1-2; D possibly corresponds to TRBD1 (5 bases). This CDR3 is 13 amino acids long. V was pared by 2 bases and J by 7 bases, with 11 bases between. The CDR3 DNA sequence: TGTGCCAGCAGTTTAAGGGGCCCCAGTGGCTACACCTTC. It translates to CASSLRGPSGYTF.

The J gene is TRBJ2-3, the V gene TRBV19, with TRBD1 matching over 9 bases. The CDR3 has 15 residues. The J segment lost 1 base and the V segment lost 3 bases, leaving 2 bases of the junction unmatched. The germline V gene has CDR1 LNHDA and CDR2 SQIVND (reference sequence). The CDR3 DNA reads TGTGCCAGTAGTATGGACAGGGGCGGCACAGATACGCAGTATTTT. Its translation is CASSMDRGGTDTQYF. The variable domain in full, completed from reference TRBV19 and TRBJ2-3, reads DGGITQSPKYLFRKEGQNVTLSCEQNLNHDAMYWYRQDPGQGLRLIYYSQIVNDFQKGDIAEGYSVSREKKESFPLTVTSAQKNPTAFYLCASSMDRGGTDTQYFGPGTRLTVL.

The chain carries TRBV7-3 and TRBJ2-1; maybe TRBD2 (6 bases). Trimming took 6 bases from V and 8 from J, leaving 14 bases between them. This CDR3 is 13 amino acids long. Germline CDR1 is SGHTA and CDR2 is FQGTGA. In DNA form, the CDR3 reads TGTGCCAGCAGTCCACCCGGGAGCGATGAGCAGTTCTTC. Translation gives CASSPPGSDEQFF.